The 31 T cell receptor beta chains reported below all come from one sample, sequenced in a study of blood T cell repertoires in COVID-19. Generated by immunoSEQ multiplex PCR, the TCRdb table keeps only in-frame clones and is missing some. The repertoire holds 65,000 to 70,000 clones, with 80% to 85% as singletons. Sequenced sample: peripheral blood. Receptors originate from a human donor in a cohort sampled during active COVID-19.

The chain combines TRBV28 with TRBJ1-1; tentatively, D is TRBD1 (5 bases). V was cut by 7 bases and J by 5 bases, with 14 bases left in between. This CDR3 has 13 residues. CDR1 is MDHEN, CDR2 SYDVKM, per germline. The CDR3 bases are TGTGCCAGCACCCGGGGGGGTCGAACTGAAGCTTTCTTT. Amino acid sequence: CASTRGGRTEAFF.

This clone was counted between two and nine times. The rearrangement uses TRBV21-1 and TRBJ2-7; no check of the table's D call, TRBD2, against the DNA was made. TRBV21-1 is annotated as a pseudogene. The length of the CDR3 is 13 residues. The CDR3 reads CASSFWGAYEQYF. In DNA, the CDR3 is TGTGCCAGCAGCTTCTGGGGGGCCTACGAGCAGTACTTC.

The DNA of the CDR3 is TGTGCCACCAGCAGATATCGGACAGGGAGCGACGAGCAGTACTTC. This sequence encodes CATSRYRTGSDEQYF. The genes are TRBV15 and TRBJ2-7; 8 bases are shared with TRBD1. The CDR3 consists of 15 residues. The V segment lost 2 bases and the J segment 5 bases; nucleotides outside the gene matches: 8. Germline V gene data show CDR1 as LNHNV and CDR2 as YYDKDF (reference sequence).

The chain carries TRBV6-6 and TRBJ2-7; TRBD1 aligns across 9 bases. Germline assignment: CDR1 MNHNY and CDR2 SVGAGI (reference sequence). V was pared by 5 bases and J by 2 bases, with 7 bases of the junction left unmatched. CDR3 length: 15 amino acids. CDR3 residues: CASSTPQGATYEQYF. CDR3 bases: TGTGCCAGCAGTACCCCACAGGGGGCGACCTACGAGCAGTACTTC.

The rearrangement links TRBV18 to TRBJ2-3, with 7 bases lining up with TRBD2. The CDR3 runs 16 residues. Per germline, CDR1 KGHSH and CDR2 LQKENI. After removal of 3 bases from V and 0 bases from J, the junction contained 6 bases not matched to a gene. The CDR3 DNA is TGTGCCAGCTCACCTTCGAGCGGGGTGAGCACAGATACGCAGTATTTT. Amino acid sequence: CASSPSSGVSTDTQYF. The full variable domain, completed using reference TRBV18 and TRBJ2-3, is NAGVMQNPRHLVRRRGQEARLRCSPMKGHSHVYWYRQLPEEGLKFMVYLQKENIIDESGMPKERFSAEFPKEGPSILRIQQVVRGDSAAYFCASSPSSGVSTDTQYFGPGTRLTVL.

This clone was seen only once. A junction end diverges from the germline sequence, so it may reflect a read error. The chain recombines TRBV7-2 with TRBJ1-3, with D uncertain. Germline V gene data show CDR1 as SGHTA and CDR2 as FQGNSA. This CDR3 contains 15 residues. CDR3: CASSLGHRSGNTIYF. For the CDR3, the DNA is TGCGCCAGCAGCTTAGGGCACCGCTCTGGAAACACCATATATTTT.

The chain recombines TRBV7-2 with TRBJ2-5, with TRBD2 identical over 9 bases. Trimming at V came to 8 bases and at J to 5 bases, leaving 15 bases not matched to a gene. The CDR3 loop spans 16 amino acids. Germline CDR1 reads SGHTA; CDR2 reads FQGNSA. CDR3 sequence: CASASGGLAGRETQYF. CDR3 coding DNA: TGTGCCAGCGCAAGCGGAGGTCTAGCGGGGAGGGAGACCCAGTACTTC.

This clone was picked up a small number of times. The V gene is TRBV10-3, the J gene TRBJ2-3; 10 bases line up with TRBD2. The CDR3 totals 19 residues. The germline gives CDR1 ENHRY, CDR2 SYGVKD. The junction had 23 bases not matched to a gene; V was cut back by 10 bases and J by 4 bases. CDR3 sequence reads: CATSIRGRASGRTADTQYF. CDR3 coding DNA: TGTGCCACTTCAATTAGGGGTAGAGCTAGCGGGAGAACGGCAGATACGCAGTATTTT.

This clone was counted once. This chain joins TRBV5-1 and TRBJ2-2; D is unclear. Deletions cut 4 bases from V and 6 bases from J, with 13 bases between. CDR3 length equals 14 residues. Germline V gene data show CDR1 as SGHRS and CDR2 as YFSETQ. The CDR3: CASSLYSTAGELFF. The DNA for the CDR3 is TGCGCCAGCAGCCTATATAGTACGGCCGGGGAGCTGTTTTTT.

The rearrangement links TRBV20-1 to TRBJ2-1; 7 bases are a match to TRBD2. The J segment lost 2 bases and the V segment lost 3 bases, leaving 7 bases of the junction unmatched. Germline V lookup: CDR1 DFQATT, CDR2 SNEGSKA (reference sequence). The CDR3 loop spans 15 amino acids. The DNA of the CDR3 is TGCAGTGCTAGTAAGGCGGGAGAGGCCTACAATGAGCAGTTCTTC. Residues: CSASKAGEAYNEQFF.

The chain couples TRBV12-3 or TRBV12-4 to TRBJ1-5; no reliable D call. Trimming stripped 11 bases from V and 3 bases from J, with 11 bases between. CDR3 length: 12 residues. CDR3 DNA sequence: TGTGCCTCGCGGGAGCCCAATCAGCCCCAGCATTTT. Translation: CASREPNQPQHF.

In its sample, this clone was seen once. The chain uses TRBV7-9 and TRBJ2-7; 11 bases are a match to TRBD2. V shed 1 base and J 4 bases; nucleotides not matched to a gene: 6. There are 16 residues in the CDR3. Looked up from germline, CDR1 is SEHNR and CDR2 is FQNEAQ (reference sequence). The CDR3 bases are TGTGCCAGCAGCTTAGACCAGGGACTAGCGGTTTACGAGCAGTACTTC. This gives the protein CASSLDQGLAVYEQYF.

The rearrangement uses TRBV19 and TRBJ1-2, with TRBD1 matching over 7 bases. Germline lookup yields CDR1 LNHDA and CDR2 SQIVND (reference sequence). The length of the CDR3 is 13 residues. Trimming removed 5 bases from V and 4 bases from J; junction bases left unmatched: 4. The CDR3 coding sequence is TGTGCCAGTAGTCCGGACAGGCCCTATGGCTACACCTTC. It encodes CASSPDRPYGYTF.

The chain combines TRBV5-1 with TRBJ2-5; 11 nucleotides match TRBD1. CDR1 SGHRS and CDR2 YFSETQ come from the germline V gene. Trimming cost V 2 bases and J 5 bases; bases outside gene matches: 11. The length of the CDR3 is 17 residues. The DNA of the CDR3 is TGCGCCAGCAGCTTAACCCGGGACAGGGGGTTTGGGGAGACCCAGTACTTC. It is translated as CASSLTRDRGFGETQYF.

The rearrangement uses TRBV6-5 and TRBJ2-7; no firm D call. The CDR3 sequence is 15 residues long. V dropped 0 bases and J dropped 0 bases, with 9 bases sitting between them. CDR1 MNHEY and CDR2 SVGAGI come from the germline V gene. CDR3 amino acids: CASSYSPASSYEQYF. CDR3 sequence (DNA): TGTGCCAGCAGTTACTCTCCAGCGAGCTCCTACGAGCAGTACTTC.

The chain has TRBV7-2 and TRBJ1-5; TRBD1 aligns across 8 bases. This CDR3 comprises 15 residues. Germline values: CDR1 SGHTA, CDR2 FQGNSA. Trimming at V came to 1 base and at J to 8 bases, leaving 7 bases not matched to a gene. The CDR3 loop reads CASSLVRGRFEPQHF. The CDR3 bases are TGTGCCAGCAGCTTAGTCAGGGGGCGCTTTGAGCCCCAGCATTTT.

The CDR3 is CASSLPSGPPSYNEQFF. CDR3 DNA: TGCGCCAGCAGCTTGCCGAGCGGCCCCCCCTCCTACAATGAGCAGTTCTTC. The chain recombines TRBV5-1 with TRBJ2-1, with D perhaps TRBD2 (5 bases). The V end lost 1 base, the J end lost 0 bases, and 14 bases lay between the germline ends. The CDR3 is made up of 17 amino acids. Germline V gene lookup returns CDR1 SGHRS and CDR2 YFSETQ. Full variable domain (missing parts from reference TRBV5-1 and TRBJ2-1): KAGVTQTPRYLIKTRGQQVTLSCSPISGHRSVSWYQQTPGQGLQFLFEYFSETQRNKGNFPGRFSGRQFSNSRSEMNVSTLELGDSALYLCASSLPSGPPSYNEQFFGPGTRLTVL.

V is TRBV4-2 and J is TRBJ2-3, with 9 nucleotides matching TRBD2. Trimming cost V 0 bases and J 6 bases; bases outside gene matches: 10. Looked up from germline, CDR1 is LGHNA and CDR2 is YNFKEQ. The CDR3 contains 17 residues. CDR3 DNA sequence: TGTGCCAGCAGCCAAGATGTATCTAGCGGGATGACGGATACGCAGTATTTT. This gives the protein CASSQDVSSGMTDTQYF.

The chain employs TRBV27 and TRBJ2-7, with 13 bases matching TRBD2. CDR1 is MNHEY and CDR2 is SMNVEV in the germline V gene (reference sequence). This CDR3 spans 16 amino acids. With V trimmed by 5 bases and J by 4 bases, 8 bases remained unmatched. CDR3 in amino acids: CASSPPGTSGMYEQYF. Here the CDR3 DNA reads TGTGCCAGCAGTCCCCCCGGGACTAGCGGGATGTACGAGCAGTACTTC.

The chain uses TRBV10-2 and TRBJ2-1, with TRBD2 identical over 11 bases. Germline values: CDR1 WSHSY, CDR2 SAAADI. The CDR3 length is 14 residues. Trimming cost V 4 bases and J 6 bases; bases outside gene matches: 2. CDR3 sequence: CASSVGLAGNEQFF. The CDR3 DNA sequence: TGCGCCAGCAGTGTCGGACTAGCGGGCAATGAGCAGTTCTTC.

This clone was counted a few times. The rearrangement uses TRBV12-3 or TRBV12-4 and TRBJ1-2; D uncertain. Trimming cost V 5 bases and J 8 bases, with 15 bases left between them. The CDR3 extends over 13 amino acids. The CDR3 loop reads CASSHRRIGGYTF. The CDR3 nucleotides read TGTGCCAGCAGTCACAGACGAATTGGGGGCTACACCTTC.

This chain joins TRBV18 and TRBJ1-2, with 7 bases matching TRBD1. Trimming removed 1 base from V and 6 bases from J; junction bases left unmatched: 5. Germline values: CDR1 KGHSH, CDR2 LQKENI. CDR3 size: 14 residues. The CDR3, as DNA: TGTGCCAGCTCACCACAGGGGGCAAATGATGGCTACACCTTC. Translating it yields CASSPQGANDGYTF.

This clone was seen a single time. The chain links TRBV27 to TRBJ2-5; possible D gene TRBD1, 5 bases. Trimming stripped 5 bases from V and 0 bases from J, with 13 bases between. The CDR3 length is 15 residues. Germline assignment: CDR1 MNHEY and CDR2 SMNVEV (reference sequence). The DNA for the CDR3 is TGTGCCAGCAGTCTAGGGGCTGCGTACCAAGAGACCCAGTACTTC. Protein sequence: CASSLGAAYQETQYF.

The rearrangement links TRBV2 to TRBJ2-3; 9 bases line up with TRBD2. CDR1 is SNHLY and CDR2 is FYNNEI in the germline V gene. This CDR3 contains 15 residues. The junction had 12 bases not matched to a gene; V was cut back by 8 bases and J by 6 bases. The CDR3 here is CASGRSGTSSDTQYF. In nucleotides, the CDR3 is TGTGCCAGCGGCCGCTCCGGGACTAGCTCGGATACGCAGTATTTT. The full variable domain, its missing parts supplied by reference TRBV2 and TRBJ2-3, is EPEVTQTPSHQVTQMGQEVILRCVPISNHLYFYWYRQILGQKVEFLVSFYNNEISEKSEIFDDQFSVERPDGSNFTLKIRSTKLEDSAMYFCASGRSGTSSDTQYFGPGTRLTVL.

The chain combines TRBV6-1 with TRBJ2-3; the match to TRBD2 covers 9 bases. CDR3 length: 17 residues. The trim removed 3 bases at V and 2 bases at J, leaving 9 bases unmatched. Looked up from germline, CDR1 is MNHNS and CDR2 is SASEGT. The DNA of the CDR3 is TGTGCCAGCAGTGAGTCGAGCGGGAGGACCTACACAGATACGCAGTATTTT. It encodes CASSESSGRTYTDTQYF.

CDR3 coding DNA: TGTGCCACCAGTGATCTATGGGGACTAGCGGGAGGGCTTAGCACAGATACGCAGTATTTT. This translates into CATSDLWGLAGGLSTDTQYF. The genes are TRBV24-1 and TRBJ2-3; 16 positions agree with TRBD2. Germline CDR1 reads KGHDR; CDR2 reads SFDVKD. With V trimmed by 3 bases and J by 0 bases, 8 bases remained unmatched. This CDR3 region has 20 residues.

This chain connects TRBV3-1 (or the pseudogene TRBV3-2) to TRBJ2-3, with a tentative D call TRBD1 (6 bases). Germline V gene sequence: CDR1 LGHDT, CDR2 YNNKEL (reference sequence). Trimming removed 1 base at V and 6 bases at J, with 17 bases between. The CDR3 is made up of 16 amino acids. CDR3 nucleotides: TGTGCCAGCAGCCAAGTCGTGGAGTGGGGGCCGGATACGCAGTATTTT. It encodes CASSQVVEWGPDTQYF.

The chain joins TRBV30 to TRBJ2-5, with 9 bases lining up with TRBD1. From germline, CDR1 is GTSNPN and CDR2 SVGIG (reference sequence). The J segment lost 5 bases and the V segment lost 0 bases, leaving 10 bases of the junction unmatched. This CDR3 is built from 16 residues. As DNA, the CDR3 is TGTGCCTGGAGTGTAAGGGGGACAGGGATTCGGGAGACCCAGTACTTC. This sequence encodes CAWSVRGTGIRETQYF.

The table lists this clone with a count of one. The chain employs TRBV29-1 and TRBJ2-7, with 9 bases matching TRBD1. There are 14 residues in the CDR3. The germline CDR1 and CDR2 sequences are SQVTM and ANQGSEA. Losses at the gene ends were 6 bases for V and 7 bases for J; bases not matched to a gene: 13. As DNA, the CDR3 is TGCAGCGTGGAGGGGACAGGGTCTACGAGGGAGCAGTACTTC. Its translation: CSVEGTGSTREQYF.

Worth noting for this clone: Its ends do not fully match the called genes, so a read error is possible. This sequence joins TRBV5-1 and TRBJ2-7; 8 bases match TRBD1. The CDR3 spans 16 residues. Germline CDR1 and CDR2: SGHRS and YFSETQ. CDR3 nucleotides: TGCGCCAGCAGCCCTCGCCTCGGGACAGGCTCCTCCGAGCAGTACTTC. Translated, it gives CASSPRLGTGSSEQYF.

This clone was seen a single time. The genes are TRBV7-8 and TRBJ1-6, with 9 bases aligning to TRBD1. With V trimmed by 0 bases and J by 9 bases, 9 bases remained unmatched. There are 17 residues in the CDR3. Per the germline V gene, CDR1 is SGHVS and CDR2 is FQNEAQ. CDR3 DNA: TGTGCCAGCAGCTTAGCCGGGACAGGGAACGTCGGTTCACCCCTCCACTTT. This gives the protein CASSLAGTGNVGSPLHF.